The rows below give T cell receptor beta chains drawn from one sample of a study of blood T cell repertoires in COVID-19. Sequencing used immunoSEQ multiplex PCR; TCRdb keeps in-frame clones, though not all of them. The data hold 35,000 or so clones, with 90% observed a single time. The specimen was peripheral blood. The source is a man aged 70-80 years with acute or convalescent COVID-19. Each CDR3 is given without its conserved first and last residue. A D gene is named only where the DNA matches it firmly. The size entry is marked missing in some rows and otherwise reads once, few, many or a size class.

SVDGVTGTSGNIQY | TRBJ2-4 | . | . | TRBV29-1
ASSVLAGVSSTDTQY | TRBJ2-3 | TRBD2 | . | TRBV9
ASSQPYGEQF | TRBJ2-1 | . | . | TRBV3-1/TRBV3-2
ASSSQTGSYEQY | TRBJ2-7 | . | . | TRBV11-2
ASSLGTGDTQY | TRBJ2-3 | . | . | TRBV5-1
ASITGPRQGLKANYGYT | TRBJ1-2 | TRBD1 | . | TRBV5-6
ASSPSHVDNSPLH | TRBJ1-6 | . | . | TRBV18
ASTESGRSYEQY | TRBJ2-7 | . | once | TRBV6-5
ASSASGSSYNEQF | TRBJ2-1 | TRBD2 | . | TRBV9
ASSPRQVDSGANVLT | TRBJ2-6 | . | . | TRBV18
ASSPIAGGPQETQY | TRBJ2-5 | TRBD2 | . | TRBV27